A selection of T cell receptor beta chains follows, all from one sample in a study of read filtering for tumor transcriptome and immune sequencing. In TCRdb, the reads were re-called with MiXCR into one record per CDR3 protein. The repertoire has about 38,000 distinct CDR3 sequences, around 13% of them found once; the top ten carry more than 15%. Sequenced: a population of CD138-negative cells sorted from bone marrow. Every receptor here comes from a donor at least 40 years old with multiple myeloma. Each CDR3 is given with its conserved first and last residue.

len,j_gene,v_gene,CDR3aa
13,TRBJ2-5,TRBV20-1,CSASPGGQETQYF
12,TRBJ2-5,TRBV29-1,CSVTGDRETQYF
11,TRBJ2-1,TRBV10-3,CAISESNEQFF
15,TRBJ2-2,TRBV20-1,CSANNRGLNTGELFF
14,TRBJ2-5,TRBV7-9,CASTPRAVQETQYF
14,TRBJ2-3,TRBV29-1,CSVNPGGVTDTQYF
18,TRBJ2-5,TRBV29-1,CSVPTPPGQGLGLETQYF
14,TRBJ1-5,TRBV28,CASSLFDGNQPQHF
16,TRBJ1-3,TRBV7-6,CASSLASTGSGNTIYF
13,TRBJ1-1,TRBV11-3,CASSLAQGKEAFF
15,TRBJ2-1,TRBV19,CASSSLAGGPSEQFF
14,TRBJ1-2,TRBV28,CASSLTGGIHGYTF
14,TRBJ1-3,TRBV28,CASSPGTGGNTIYF
14,TRBJ1-5,TRBV6-5,CASSQDTSNQPQHF